Below are 28 T cell receptor beta chains sequenced from a single sample in a study of neoadjuvant anti-PD-1 for oral cavity cancer. Method: immunoSEQ multiplex PCR; TCRdb's copy keeps in-frame clones and lacks some. Of approximately 15,000 clones listed, around 69% were seen once; the top ten hold approximately 2.6%. The sample consisted of PBMCs, taken before nivolumab (anti-PD-1) treatment. The receptor source for this set is a person between 40 and 80 years old with oral cavity squamous cell carcinoma.

This clone was detected once. This chain joins TRBV11-2 and TRBJ1-5; D remains ambiguous. V lost 5 bases, J lost 3 bases, and 8 bases lay in between. This CDR3 is 13 amino acids long. The germline CDR1 and CDR2 sequences are SGHAT and FQNNGV. The CDR3 reads CASSKNANQPQHF. The DNA of the CDR3 is TGTGCCAGCAGCAAGAATGCCAATCAGCCCCAGCATTTT.

V gene TRBV6-7 combines with J gene TRBJ2-3; D remains unclear. TRBV6-7 is an ORF; its function is uncertain. The V end was cut by 11 bases, the J end by 2 bases, with 26 bases between. This CDR3 is 17 amino acids long. The chain's CDR3 is CAANQVQHKPNTDTQYF. Here the CDR3 DNA reads TGTGCCGCAAACCAAGTTCAACACAAACCAAACACAGATACGCAGTATTTT.

This clone was picked up a small number of times. The CDR3 here is CASSHSTGATDTQYF. As DNA, the CDR3 is TGTGCCAGCAGTCACTCGACAGGGGCCACAGATACGCAGTATTTT. V gene TRBV14 combines with J gene TRBJ2-3; TRBD1 matches 8 bases. Germline CDR1 is SGHDN and CDR2 is FVKESK. The J segment lost 2 bases and the V segment lost 6 bases, leaving 7 bases of the junction unmatched. The CDR3 spans 15 residues.

The chain recombines TRBV7-9 with TRBJ1-2, with 7 nucleotides matching TRBD1. Germline lookup yields CDR1 SEHNR and CDR2 FQNEAQ (reference sequence). The junction had 0 bases not matched to a gene; V was cut back by 4 bases and J by 7 bases. This CDR3 is built from 11 residues. CDR3 DNA: TGTGCCAGCAGCTACAGGGGTGGCTACACCTTC. Its translation is CASSYRGGYTF. The full variable domain, in which reference TRBV7-9 and TRBJ1-2 provide the parts outside the CDR3, is DTGVSQNPRHKITKRGQNVTFRCDPISEHNRLYWYRQTLGQGPEFLTYFQNEAQLEKSRLLSDRFSAERPKGSFSTLEIQRTEQGDSAMYLCASSYRGGYTFGSGTRLTVV.

The genes are TRBV28 and TRBJ2-7, with 11 nucleotides matching TRBD2. CDR1 MDHEN and CDR2 SYDVKM come from the germline V gene. The CDR3 sequence is 18 residues long. Losses at the gene ends were 6 bases for V and 6 bases for J; bases not matched to a gene: 19. The DNA of the CDR3 is TGTGCCAGCAGGCACTCCCCGGGACTAGCGGACCAAAGTGGCGAGCAGTACTTC. It is translated as CASRHSPGLADQSGEQYF.

This chain uses TRBV25-1 with TRBJ1-5, with 9 positions matching TRBD1. This CDR3 is built from 15 residues. Germline V gene lookup returns CDR1 MGHDK and CDR2 SYGVNS. V was clipped by 4 bases and J by 6 bases; unmatched bases: 7. Here the CDR3 reads CASSAGTGRSQPQHF. CDR3 nucleotides: TGTGCCAGCAGTGCTGGGACAGGGAGAAGTCAGCCCCAGCATTTT.

The J gene is TRBJ2-1, the V gene TRBV10-2; 7 positions agree with TRBD1. The CDR3 runs 14 residues. Germline V CDR1 and CDR2: WSHSY, SAAADI. V dropped 7 bases and J dropped 7; count of bases not matched to a gene: 10. The CDR3 sequence is CASKDQGVWNEQFF. The DNA for the CDR3 is TGCGCCAGCAAGGATCAGGGGGTATGGAATGAGCAGTTCTTC.

V usage is TRBV5-4 and J usage is TRBJ2-5; 8 bases agree with TRBD2. V lost 1 base to trimming and J lost 5 bases; unmatched junction nucleotides: 7. Looked up from germline, CDR1 is SGHNT and CDR2 is YYREEE (reference sequence). The CDR3 is 15 amino acids. CDR3 sequence (DNA): TGTGCCAGCAGCTTGTACGGGAGGGCCGTTGAGACCCAGTACTTC. This encodes CASSLYGRAVETQYF.

This chain joins TRBV27 and TRBJ1-5, with 7 bases identical to TRBD1. CDR3 size: 13 residues. Germline V lookup: CDR1 MNHEY, CDR2 SMNVEV (reference sequence). Unmatched junction bases numbered 5, after V lost 8 bases and J lost 4 bases. The CDR3 coding sequence is TGTGCCAGCGCACTCAGGGGGAATCAGCCCCAGCATTTT. Its translation is CASALRGNQPQHF.

V is TRBV5-1 and J is TRBJ2-3, with 10 bases that match TRBD2. The CDR3 is 15 amino acids. Germline V gene lookup returns CDR1 SGHRS and CDR2 YFSETQ. The junction had 3 bases not matched to a gene; V was cut back by 4 bases and J by 1 base. Here the CDR3 DNA reads TGCGCCAGCAGCACCGGGACTAGCGGCACAGATACGCAGTATTTT. It encodes CASSTGTSGTDTQYF.

V usage is TRBV12-2 and J usage is TRBJ1-4. TRBV12-2 is an annotated pseudogene. The CDR3 spans 16 residues. The CDR3 DNA sequence: TGTGCAAGTCGCTTAGTACAAGGGGGGTCTAATGAAAAACTGTTTTTT. This translates into CASRLVQGGSNEKLFF.

The genes are TRBV9 and TRBJ1-1; no clear D gene. V was clipped by 2 bases and J by 1 base, with 9 bases between them. Germline V gene data show CDR1 as SGDLS and CDR2 as YYNGEE. This CDR3 is 14 amino acids long. CDR3 residues: CASSVGQRNTEAFF. The DNA of the CDR3 is TGTGCCAGCAGCGTTGGGCAGAGGAACACTGAAGCTTTCTTT.

This chain joins TRBV25-1 and TRBJ2-7, with D possibly called TRBD1 or TRBD2 (5 bases each). The V and J ends lost 4 bases and 2 bases respectively, with 12 bases between them. The germline CDR1 and CDR2 sequences are MGHDK and SYGVNS. The CDR3 is made up of 14 amino acids. CDR3 coding DNA: TGTGCCAGCAGTGGGACGGGACGCACCTACGAGCAGTACTTC. As protein: CASSGTGRTYEQYF.

The chain employs TRBV5-6 and TRBJ1-2, with TRBD1 as a possible D gene (6 bases). The germline CDR1 and CDR2 sequences are SGHDT and YYEEEE. V was shortened by 2 bases and J by 7 bases, with 15 bases between the two germline ends. The CDR3 sequence is 14 residues long. CDR3: CASSFGQLMGGYTF. In DNA form, the CDR3 reads TGTGCCAGCAGCTTCGGACAGCTAATGGGTGGCTACACCTTC. The whole variable domain, filled in from reference TRBV5-6 and TRBJ1-2, reads DAGVTQSPTHLIKTRGQQVTLRCSPKSGHDTVSWYQQALGQGPQFIFQYYEEEERQRGNFPDRFSGHQFPNYSSELNVNALLLGDSALYLCASSFGQLMGGYTFGSGTRLTVV.

The chain couples TRBV30 to TRBJ2-5; D ambiguous. This CDR3 region has 12 residues. Germline V gene data show CDR1 as GTSNPN and CDR2 as SVGIG (reference sequence). Trimming took 3 bases from V and 0 from J, leaving 5 bases between them. The DNA of the CDR3 is TGTGCCTGGAGGGGAAACCAAGAGACCCAGTACTTC. Protein product: CAWRGNQETQYF.

The V and J genes are TRBV29-1 and TRBJ2-7; TRBD2 agrees at 13 bases. The junction had 6 bases not matched to a gene; V was cut back by 4 bases and J by 3 bases. The CDR3 runs 15 residues. Germline loops: CDR1 SQVTM, CDR2 ANQGSEA. This CDR3 reads CSVAPRTSGSYEQYF. CDR3 DNA sequence: TGCAGCGTTGCCCCCAGGACTAGCGGGAGCTACGAGCAGTACTTC.

This clone turned up a few times. The chain links TRBV2 to TRBJ2-7; TRBD2 matches 11 bases. CDR1 and CDR2 (germline): SNHLY, FYNNEI. CDR3 length: 14 amino acids. Trimming removed 4 bases from V and 3 bases from J; junction bases left unmatched: 2. The CDR3 sequence: CASSVAGGSYEQYF. DNA of the CDR3: TGTGCCAGCAGTGTAGCGGGAGGGAGCTACGAGCAGTACTTC.

J is TRBJ2-3 and V is TRBV30; TRBD1 or TRBD2 may be the D gene (6 bases each). Germline V gene sequence: CDR1 GTSNPN, CDR2 SVGIG (reference sequence). CDR3 length: 16 residues. The V end was cut by 1 base, the J end by 4 bases, with 18 bases between. CDR3 sequence: CAWSGGAGVTSDTQYF. The CDR3 DNA is TGTGCCTGGAGTGGGGGGGCAGGGGTTACTTCAGATACGCAGTATTTT.

The chain recombines TRBV4-1 with TRBJ2-3, with 11 positions matching TRBD2. V shed 0 bases, J shed 5 bases, and the junction held 16 bases outside the gene matches. Per germline, CDR1 MGHRA and CDR2 YSYEKL. This CDR3 is 20 amino acids long. The CDR3 nucleotides read TGCGCCAGCAGCCAAGAGTCGGTAGCGGGAGGGCCCTGGGAGAAAGATACGCAGTATTTT. Amino acids: CASSQESVAGGPWEKDTQYF.

The CDR3 sequence is CASSYGQGSGNTIYF. For the CDR3, the DNA is TGTGCCAGCAGTTACGGACAGGGCTCTGGAAACACCATATATTTT. V usage is TRBV6-5 and J usage is TRBJ1-3, with 8 bases that match TRBD1. V lost 2 bases, J lost 0 bases, and 0 bases stayed unmatched. Germline V gene sequence: CDR1 MNHEY, CDR2 SVGAGI. The CDR3 is 15 residues long.

This clone was picked up a small number of times. The chain is built from TRBV6-5 and TRBJ1-1; 7 bases line up with TRBD1. The CDR3 sequence is 14 residues long. Losses at the gene ends were 6 bases for V and 9 bases for J; bases not matched to a gene: 13. CDR1 is MNHEY and CDR2 is SVGAGI in the germline V gene. In nucleotides, the CDR3 is TGTGCCAGCAGGCAACCGTCGGGACAGTTGCAAGCTTTCTTT. Amino acid sequence: CASRQPSGQLQAFF.

The CDR3 region has the DNA TGCAGCGGAGATCTAGCGGGACTGAACACCGGGGAGCTGTTTTTT. It encodes CSGDLAGLNTGELFF. The chain combines TRBV29-1 with TRBJ2-2, with TRBD2 matching over 9 bases. Unmatched junction bases numbered 7, after V lost 7 bases and J lost 1 base. Germline loops: CDR1 SQVTM, CDR2 ANQGSEA. CDR3 length equals 15 residues.

The chain recombines TRBV6-5 with TRBJ1-1, with D perhaps matching TRBD1 (6 bases). CDR1 and CDR2 from the germline V gene are MNHEY and SVGAGI. V lost 8 bases, J lost 4 bases, and 14 bases lay in between. This CDR3 has 13 residues. The CDR3 sequence: CASLPGGFTEAFF. DNA of the CDR3: TGTGCCAGCTTACCGGGGGGCTTCACTGAAGCTTTCTTT.

The rearrangement links TRBV6-1 to TRBJ1-4; 7 bases match TRBD1. The V gene end was trimmed by 0 bases and the J gene end by 10 bases; junction bases not matched to a gene: 8. From germline, CDR1 is MNHNS and CDR2 SASEGT. This CDR3 contains 15 residues. CDR3 nucleotides: TGTGCCAGCAGTGAAGCAGGGGGCTTAGTCGGAAAACTGTTTTTT. Amino acids: CASSEAGGLVGKLFF.

CDR3 bases: TGTGCCTGGAGTGTACGTTGGAGCGAGCAGTACTTC. It yields the protein CAWSVRWSEQYF. The genes are TRBV30 and TRBJ2-7; D is undetermined. Germline CDR1 reads GTSNPN; CDR2 reads SVGIG (reference sequence). The ends were cut back, 0 bases at V and 6 bases at J, with 9 bases in the middle. The CDR3 length is 12 residues.

V usage is TRBV5-1 and J usage is TRBJ2-1; 7 bases match TRBD1. Losses at the gene ends were 4 bases for V and 7 bases for J; bases not matched to a gene: 8. The germline gives CDR1 SGHRS, CDR2 YFSETQ. This CDR3 has 14 amino acids. CDR3 bases: TGCGCCAGCAGCCCTGACAGGGAAGGAAATGAGCAGTTCTTC. This encodes CASSPDREGNEQFF.

This clone has only one observation. J is TRBJ1-3 and V is TRBV6-5; a possible D gene is TRBD1 (5 bases). Looked up from germline, CDR1 is MNHEY and CDR2 is SVGAGI. V dropped 0 bases and J dropped 2 bases, with 5 bases sitting between them. The CDR3 length is 14 residues. Here the CDR3 DNA reads TGTGCCAGCAGTTACTCGACAGCTGGAAACACCATATATTTT. It is translated as CASSYSTAGNTIYF.

This sequence joins TRBV15 and TRBJ1-1, with D unresolved. This CDR3 has 13 residues. Germline V lookup: CDR1 LNHNV, CDR2 YYDKDF (reference sequence). V was trimmed by 1 base and J by 1 base, leaving 4 bases between them. The DNA for the CDR3 is TGTGCCACCAGCAGAGCCCAGAACACTGAAGCTTTCTTT. This encodes CATSRAQNTEAFF. Filled out from reference TRBV15 and TRBJ1-1, the complete variable domain reads DAMVIQNPRYQVTQFGKPVTLSCSQTLNHNVMYWYQQKSSQAPKLLFHYYDKDFNNEADTPDNFQSRRPNTSFCFLDIRSPGLGDTAMYLCATSRAQNTEAFFGQGTRLTVV.